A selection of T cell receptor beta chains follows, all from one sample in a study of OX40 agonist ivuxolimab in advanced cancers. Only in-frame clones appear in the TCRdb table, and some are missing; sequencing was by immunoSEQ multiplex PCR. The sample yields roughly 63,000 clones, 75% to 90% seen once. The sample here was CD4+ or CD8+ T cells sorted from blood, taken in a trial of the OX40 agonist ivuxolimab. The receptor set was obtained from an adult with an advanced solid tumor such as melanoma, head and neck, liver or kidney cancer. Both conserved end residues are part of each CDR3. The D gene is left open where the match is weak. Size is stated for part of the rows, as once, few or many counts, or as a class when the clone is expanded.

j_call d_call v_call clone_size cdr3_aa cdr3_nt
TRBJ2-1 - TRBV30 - CAWSVMWGPYNEQFF TGTGCCTGGAGTGTGATGTGGGGGCCCTACAATGAGCAGTTCTTC
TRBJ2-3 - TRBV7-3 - CASSLGIGGVVTDTQYF TGTGCCAGCAGCTTAGGGATAGGGGGAGTTGTGACAGATACGCAGTATTTT
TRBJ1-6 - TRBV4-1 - CASSRSGDYNSPLHF TGCGCCAGCAGCCGGTCAGGGGATTACAATTCACCCCTCCACTTT
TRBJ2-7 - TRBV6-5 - CASSYSLTALSYEQYF TGTGCCAGCAGTTACTCCCTGACAGCACTATCCTACGAGCAGTACTTC
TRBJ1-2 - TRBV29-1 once CSATSNYGYTF TGCAGCGCCACGTCCAACTATGGCTACACCTTC
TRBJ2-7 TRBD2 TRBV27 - CASSPTSGGYGQYF TGTGCCAGCAGTCCGACTAGCGGGGGGTACGGGCAGTACTTC
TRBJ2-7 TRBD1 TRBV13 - CASSFSDRGTYEQYF TGTGCCAGCAGCTTTAGTGACAGGGGTACCTACGAGCAGTACTTC
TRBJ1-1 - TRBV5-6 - CASSLLSVPDTEAFF TGTGCCAGCAGCTTGTTATCCGTTCCGGACACTGAAGCTTTCTTT
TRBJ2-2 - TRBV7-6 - CASSFKGVTGELFF TGTGCCAGCAGCTTTAAGGGGGTCACCGGGGAGCTGTTTTTT
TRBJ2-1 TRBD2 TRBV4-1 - CASSQVAGETYNEQFF TGCGCCAGCAGCCAAGTAGCGGGGGAGACCTACAATGAGCAGTTCTTC
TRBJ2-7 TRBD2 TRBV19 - CASSIGGDEQYF TGTGCCAGTAGTATTGGGGGGGACGAGCAGTACTTC
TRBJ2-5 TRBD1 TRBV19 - CASSDRDPQGETQYF TGTGCCAGTAGTGACCGGGACCCACAGGGGGAGACCCAGTACTTC
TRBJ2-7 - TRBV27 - CASRPWGQTLEQYF TGTGCCAGCAGGCCTTGGGGGCAGACCCTCGAGCAGTACTTC
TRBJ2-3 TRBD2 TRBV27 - CASIGRVAGVTSDTQYF TGTGCCAGCATTGGTCGGGTAGCGGGAGTCACGTCAGATACGCAGTATTTT
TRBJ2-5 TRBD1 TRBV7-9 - CASSPRDRGQETQYF TGTGCCAGCAGCCCCCGGGACAGGGGGCAAGAGACCCAGTACTTC
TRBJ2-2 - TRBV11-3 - CASSLSLAPTGELFF TGTGCCAGCAGCTTATCTTTAGCACCCACCGGGGAGCTGTTTTTT
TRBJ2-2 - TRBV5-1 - CASSLRPVPTGELFF TGCGCCAGCAGCTTGCGTCCTGTTCCGACCGGGGAGCTGTTTTTT
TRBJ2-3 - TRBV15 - CATSRDGRLSNTQYF TGTGCCACCAGCAGAGACGGGAGATTATCGAATACGCAGTATTTT
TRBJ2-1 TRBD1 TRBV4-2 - CASSLTTGGLYNEQFF TGTGCCAGCAGCCTAACCACAGGGGGGCTCTACAATGAGCAGTTCTTC
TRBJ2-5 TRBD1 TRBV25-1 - CASSENRGQETQYF TGTGCCAGCAGTGAAAACAGGGGGCAAGAGACCCAGTACTTC
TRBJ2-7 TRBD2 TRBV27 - CASSPWIAGGYEQYF TGTGCCAGCAGTCCCTGGATAGCGGGAGGCTACGAGCAGTACTTC
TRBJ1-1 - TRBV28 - CASTRLVRDTEAFF TGTGCCAGCACCCGGTTGGTCAGGGACACTGAAGCTTTCTTT
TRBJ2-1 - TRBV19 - CASSPSSYNEQFF TGTGCCAGTAGTCCTAGCAGCTACAATGAGCAGTTCTTC
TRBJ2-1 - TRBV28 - CASSTPSSYNEQFF TGTGCCAGCAGTACGCCAAGCTCCTACAATGAGCAGTTCTTC
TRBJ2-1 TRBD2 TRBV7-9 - CASSLIGREDYNEQFF TGTGCCAGCAGCTTAATAGGGCGGGAGGACTACAATGAGCAGTTCTTC
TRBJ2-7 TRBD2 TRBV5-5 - CASSLAPSGSYEQYF TGTGCCAGCAGCTTGGCCCCTAGCGGATCCTACGAGCAGTACTTC
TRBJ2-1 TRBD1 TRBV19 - CASSIMAGGPNEQFF TGTGCCAGTAGTATAATGGCAGGGGGACCCAATGAGCAGTTCTTC
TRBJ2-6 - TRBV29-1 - CSVADYHSSGANVLTF TGCAGCGTTGCTGATTATCACAGCTCTGGGGCCAACGTCCTGACTTTC
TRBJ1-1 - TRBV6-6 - CASSFQGRAEAFF TGTGCCAGCAGTTTTCAGGGGCGGGCTGAAGCTTTCTTT